This T cell receptor (beta chain) comes out of a study of T cell responses to AZD1222 COVID-19 vaccine. Study results and limitations: Repertoire sampling was restricted to post-peak T cell response timepoints.

Worth noting for this clone: The antigen remains undetermined.

V shed 3 bases and J shed 8 bases, with 13 bases lying between them. This CDR3 has 13 residues. CDR1 is LNHDA, CDR2 SQIVND, per germline (reference sequence). TCRdb's copy holds only in-frame clones and misses some; the assay was immunoSEQ multiplex PCR. The sample records 250,000 to 300,000 clones, 94% being singletons. Sequences were derived from peripheral blood, sampled 28 days after the second AZD1222 dose. The TCR was taken from an adult who received the AZD1222 COVID-19 vaccine. The chain couples TRBV19 to TRBJ1-1, with D uncertain. The CDR3 loop is CASSIAQWQEAFF. CDR3 coding DNA: TGTGCCAGTAGTATTGCCCAGTGGCAGGAAGCTTTCTTT.